This entry lists 21 T cell receptor beta chains sequenced from one sample in a study of shared clonotypes between healthy human individuals. Naive CD8 cells lacked CD45RO, underwent positive selection for CCR7 and left out terminally differentiated effector memory CD45RA+ cells. Here immunoSEQ multiplex PCR was the method, and the copy in TCRdb shows in-frame clones only, minus some. In the table there are millions of clones, around 96% of which are singletons. What was sequenced was naive CD8+ T cells sorted from blood. These receptors all stem from a man between 18 and 35 years old in good health.

The chain recombines TRBV4-1 with TRBJ2-3, with D unresolved. V was pared by 4 bases and J by 4 bases, with 9 bases between. The CDR3 extends over 13 amino acids. Germline V gene lookup returns CDR1 MGHRA and CDR2 YSYEKL. Here the CDR3 reads CASSLPNPDTQYF. In DNA, the CDR3 is TGCGCCAGCAGCCTCCCTAATCCAGATACGCAGTATTTT.

V and J are TRBV5-4 and TRBJ2-7; D ambiguous. This CDR3 comprises 13 residues. Germline values: CDR1 SGHNT, CDR2 YYREEE (reference sequence). Trimming took 0 bases from V and 5 from J, leaving 9 bases between them. The CDR3 spells CASSLGLEHEQYF. CDR3 in DNA: TGTGCCAGCAGCTTGGGGCTAGAACACGAGCAGTACTTC.

The chain is built from TRBV28 and TRBJ2-1; D is unresolved. The CDR3 covers 14 residues. The V end lost 1 base, the J end lost 5 bases, and 9 bases lay between the germline ends. Per the germline V gene, CDR1 is MDHEN and CDR2 is SYDVKM. This CDR3 is CASSLLLTDNEQFF. The CDR3 DNA follows: TGTGCCAGCAGTTTATTATTGACGGACAATGAGCAGTTCTTC. Together with reference TRBV28 and TRBJ2-1, the CDR3 gives the full variable domain: DVKVTQSSRYLVKRTGEKVFLECVQDMDHENMFWYRQDPGLGLRLIYFSYDVKMKEKGDIPEGYSVSREKKERFSLILESASTNQTSMYLCASSLLLTDNEQFFGPGTRLTVL.

The V and J genes are TRBV6-1 and TRBJ1-6; no clear D gene. This CDR3 is 14 amino acids long. Trimming pared 3 bases from V and 10 bases from J, leaving 13 bases between. Germline V CDR1 and CDR2: MNHNS, SASEGT. This chain's CDR3 is CASSEERVRSPLHF. The CDR3 DNA reads as TGTGCCAGCAGTGAGGAGCGGGTCCGATCACCCCTCCACTTT.

The chain joins TRBV6-1 to TRBJ2-7; D possibly corresponds to TRBD1 (6 bases). This CDR3 has 13 residues. Germline V gives CDR1 MNHNS, CDR2 SASEGT. Trimming pared 4 bases from V and 4 bases from J, leaving 11 bases between. The CDR3 here is CASSGVRGYEQYF. Here the CDR3 DNA reads TGTGCCAGCAGTGGGGTCAGGGGTTACGAGCAGTACTTC.

This clone was observed once. The gene calls are TRBV2 and TRBJ2-1; TRBD2 aligns across 13 bases. The CDR3 contains 15 residues. Germline V gene sequence: CDR1 SNHLY, CDR2 FYNNEI. The trim removed 6 bases at V and 4 bases at J, leaving 3 bases unmatched. The CDR3 region is CASRGLAGKYNEQFF. CDR3 DNA sequence: TGTGCCAGCAGGGGACTAGCGGGAAAGTACAATGAGCAGTTCTTC.

This sequence joins TRBV11-2 and TRBJ2-5; tentative D call: TRBD2 (5 bases). Deletions cut 5 bases from V and 7 bases from J, with 8 bases between. The germline V gene has CDR1 SGHAT and CDR2 FQNNGV. The CDR3 covers 11 residues. For the CDR3, the DNA is TGTGCCAGCAGCGCGGACTGGACCCAGTACTTC. Translation: CASSADWTQYF. Filled out from reference TRBV11-2 and TRBJ2-5, the complete variable domain reads EAGVAQSPRYKIIEKRQSVAFWCNPISGHATLYWYQQILGQGPKLLIQFQNNGVVDDSQLPKDRFSAERLKGVDSTLKIQPAKLEDSAVYLCASSADWTQYFGPGTRLLVL.

The rearrangement links TRBV10-3 to TRBJ2-5; D tentatively fits TRBD1 or TRBD2 (5 bases each). CDR1 and CDR2 (germline): ENHRY, SYGVKD. The ends were cut back, 3 bases at V and 7 bases at J, with 12 bases in the middle. The CDR3 extends over 13 amino acids. As DNA, the CDR3 is TGTGCCATCAGTGATGGCAGGGACGCGACCCAGTACTTC. Translating gives CAISDGRDATQYF.

V is TRBV5-1 and J is TRBJ2-2; D unresolved. V lost 1 base and J 5 bases, leaving 15 bases between the germline ends. The CDR3 extends over 16 amino acids. CDR1 SGHRS and CDR2 YFSETQ come from the germline V gene. Written as DNA, the CDR3 is TGCGCCAGCAGCTTGTATGGTCTCTTAGGGACCGGGGAGCTGTTTTTT. It encodes CASSLYGLLGTGELFF.

V usage is TRBV7-9 and J usage is TRBJ1-2; D is ambiguous. V lost 5 bases to trimming and J lost 4 bases, with 14 bases between them. CDR1 and CDR2 (germline): SEHNR, FQNEAQ (reference sequence). This CDR3 comprises 14 residues. CDR3 coding DNA: TGTGCCAGCAGCCCCCCGGTGGTTGGCTATGGCTACACCTTC. This translates into CASSPPVVGYGYTF.

The chain is built from TRBV6-6 and TRBJ2-7; tentatively, D is TRBD1 (5 bases). Germline CDR1 is MNHNY and CDR2 is SVGAGI (reference sequence). The V end lost 2 bases, the J end lost 2 bases, and 10 bases lay between the germline ends. The CDR3 is 14 residues long. CDR3 sequence reads: CASSYDGAAYEQYF. The CDR3 coding sequence is TGTGCCAGCAGTTACGATGGGGCCGCCTACGAGCAGTACTTC.

With respect to this clone: Distinct nucleotide sequences in the sample also encode this CDR3. The gene calls are TRBV6-6 and TRBJ2-3, with D hard to call. Germline V gene sequence: CDR1 MNHNY, CDR2 SVGAGI (reference sequence). The germline V and J ends were trimmed by 7 bases and 0 bases, with 8 bases remaining between them. CDR3 length equals 13 residues. The CDR3 region has the DNA TGTGCCAGCACCCCCGGCAGCACAGATACGCAGTATTTT. Translation: CASTPGSTDTQYF.

The CDR3 bases are TGTGCCAGCAGTTGGGGGAGCGGAAACACCATATATTTT. It yields the protein CASSWGSGNTIYF. The chain combines TRBV27 with TRBJ1-3; possible D gene TRBD1, 5 bases. Trimming cost V 4 bases and J 4 bases, with 8 bases left between them. CDR3 length: 13 residues. In germline, CDR1 is MNHEY, CDR2 SMNVEV (reference sequence).

V is TRBV2 and J is TRBJ2-7; D possibly matches TRBD1 or TRBD2 (5 bases each). Germline V CDR1 and CDR2: SNHLY, FYNNEI. The CDR3 sequence is 13 residues long. Trimming pared 6 bases from V and 2 bases from J, leaving 11 bases between. The DNA of the CDR3 is TGTGCCAGCAGGGGACCCCCTGCCTACGAGCAGTACTTC. Translating it yields CASRGPPAYEQYF.

The V call is TRBV7-8, the J call TRBJ2-7; D not certain. The CDR3 length is 13 residues. Germline assignment: CDR1 SGHVS and CDR2 FQNEAQ. V gave up 3 bases and J gave up 5 bases, with 11 bases separating them. This CDR3 reads CASSFSSSNEQYF. The DNA for the CDR3 is TGTGCCAGCAGCTTCTCTTCGTCGAACGAGCAGTACTTC.

This clone was found once. The chain recombines TRBV7-8 with TRBJ2-3; D gene unclear. Between the trimmed V and J ends, which lost 2 bases and 0 bases, there was a span of 9 bases. The CDR3 has 15 amino acids. Germline values: CDR1 SGHVS, CDR2 FQNEAQ. The CDR3 DNA follows: TGTGCCAGCAGCTTATTGGGCAGTAGCACAGATACGCAGTATTTT. Amino acids: CASSLLGSSTDTQYF.

In the case of this clone: Other DNA sequences from this sample encode an identical CDR3 as well. This chain uses TRBV27 with TRBJ1-1; 8 nucleotides agree with TRBD1. This CDR3 has 13 residues. CDR1 and CDR2 from the germline V gene are MNHEY and SMNVEV (reference sequence). Trimming removed 6 bases from V and 4 bases from J; junction bases left unmatched: 4. CDR3 bases: TGTGCCAGCAGCGGTACAGGGGGCACTGAAGCTTTCTTT. Translation: CASSGTGGTEAFF.

The V gene is TRBV10-3, the J gene TRBJ1-4; D is undetermined. Per germline, CDR1 ENHRY and CDR2 SYGVKD. The ends were cut back, 4 bases at V and 7 bases at J, with 13 bases in the middle. CDR3 size: 14 residues. CDR3 region: CAISGRDRGEKLFF. In DNA form, the CDR3 reads TGTGCCATCAGTGGGAGGGATCGAGGTGAAAAACTGTTTTTT.

V and J are TRBV18 and TRBJ1-4; tentative D call: TRBD1 (5 bases). The CDR3 runs to 16 residues. Trimming took 5 bases from V and 5 from J, leaving 18 bases between them. CDR1 is KGHSH, CDR2 LQKENI, per germline. CDR3 sequence (DNA): TGTGCCAGCTCAGCTAAAGGGACGGACTACAATGAAAAACTGTTTTTT. Translation: CASSAKGTDYNEKLFF.

This clone was seen a single time. V usage is TRBV6-5 and J usage is TRBJ2-7; 13 bases are shared with TRBD2. CDR3 length: 15 amino acids. Per germline, CDR1 MNHEY and CDR2 SVGAGI. V shed 6 bases, J shed 3 bases, and the junction held 5 bases outside the gene matches. The CDR3 region has the DNA TGTGCCAGCAGCCAGGGACTAGCGGGAAACTACGAGCAGTACTTC. Its translation is CASSQGLAGNYEQYF.

The table lists this clone with a count of one. The gene calls are TRBV4-1 and TRBJ2-7; the D call may be TRBD1 or TRBD2 (6 bases each). Per the germline V gene, CDR1 is MGHRA and CDR2 is YSYEKL. The CDR3 consists of 13 residues. Trimming took off 3 bases at V and 6 bases at J, with 12 bases between the two ends. The CDR3 sequence: CASSQAPGAEQYF. The CDR3 coding sequence is TGCGCCAGCAGCCAGGCGCCGGGGGCCGAGCAGTACTTC.